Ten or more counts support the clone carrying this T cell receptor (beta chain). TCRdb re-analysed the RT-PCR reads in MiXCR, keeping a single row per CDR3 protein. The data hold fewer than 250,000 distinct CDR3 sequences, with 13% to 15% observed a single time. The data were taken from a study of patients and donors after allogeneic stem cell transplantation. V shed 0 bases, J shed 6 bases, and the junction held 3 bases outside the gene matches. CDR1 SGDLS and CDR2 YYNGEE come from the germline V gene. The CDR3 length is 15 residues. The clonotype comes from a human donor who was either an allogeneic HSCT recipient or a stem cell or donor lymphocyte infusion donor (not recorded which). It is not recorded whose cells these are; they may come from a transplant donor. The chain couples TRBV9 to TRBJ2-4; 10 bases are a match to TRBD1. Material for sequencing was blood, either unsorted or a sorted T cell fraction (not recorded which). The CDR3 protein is CASSVGTGGGNIQYF. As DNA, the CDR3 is TGTGCCAGCAGCGTAGGGACAGGGGGTGGAAACATTCAGTACTTC.